This T cell receptor beta chain was captured in a study of T cells in Graves' hyperthyroidism and ophthalmopathy. Germline V gene data show CDR1 as SGHTA and CDR2 as FQGTGA. V lost 5 bases and J lost 11, with 16 bases in between. The CDR3 covers 14 residues. This clonotype has a single count. Individuals with ophthalmopathy presented a Clinical Activity Score of at least 3, a NOSPECS grade of at least 4 and a duration under 3 months. Amplification of TCR beta CDR3 regions used RNA as the template. The primer set for the first-round RT-PCR of the TCR CDR3 was HTBI. TCRdb reprocessed the multiplex PCR reads via MiXCR and lists one record per CDR3 protein. The sample contains about 520,000 distinct CDR3 sequences, around a quarter of which appear only once.

The chain links TRBV7-3 to TRBJ1-6, with a tentative D call TRBD1 (5 bases). Sequenced: blood. This clonotype originated in a woman in her 30s with Graves' ophthalmopathy. Here the CDR3 reads CASSSRGGDAPLHF. The CDR3 region has the DNA TGTGCCAGCAGCAGCCGCGGGGGGGATGCACCCCTCCACTTT.